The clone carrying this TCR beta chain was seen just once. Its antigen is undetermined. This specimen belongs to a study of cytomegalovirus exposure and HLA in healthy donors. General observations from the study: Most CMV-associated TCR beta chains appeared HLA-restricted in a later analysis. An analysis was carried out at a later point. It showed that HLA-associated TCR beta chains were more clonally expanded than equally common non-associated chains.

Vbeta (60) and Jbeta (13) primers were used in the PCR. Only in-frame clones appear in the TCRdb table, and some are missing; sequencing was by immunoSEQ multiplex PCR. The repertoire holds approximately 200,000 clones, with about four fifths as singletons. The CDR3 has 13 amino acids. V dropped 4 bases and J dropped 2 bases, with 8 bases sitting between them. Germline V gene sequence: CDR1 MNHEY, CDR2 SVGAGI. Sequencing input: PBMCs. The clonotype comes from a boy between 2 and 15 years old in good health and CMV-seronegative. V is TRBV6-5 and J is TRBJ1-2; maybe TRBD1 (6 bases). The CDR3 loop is CASSSGANYGYTF. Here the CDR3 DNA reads TGTGCCAGCAGTTCAGGGGCCAACTATGGCTACACCTTC.